This TCR beta chain was profiled in a study of identical twins. This CDR3 contains 16 residues. V gave up 2 bases and J gave up 5 bases; unmatched junction bases: 6. TCRdb independently ran MiXCR on the 5' RACE reads; one entry per CDR3 protein. The profile shows around 510,000 distinct CDR3 sequences, 14% of them singletons. This same sample was also taken into another study, of yellow fever vaccine responses in identical twins.

The sequence derives from a woman between 18 and 30 years old in good health. The sample taken for sequencing was CD4+ T cells sorted from blood. This chain connects TRBV12-3 or TRBV12-4 to TRBJ2-3; TRBD1 matches at 11 bases. The CDR3 DNA follows: TGTGCCAGCAGTTTATGGGCGGGACAGGGGGTAGATACGCAGTATTTT. It is translated as CASSLWAGQGVDTQYF.